The 22 T cell receptor beta chains listed next were all sequenced from one sample in a study of T-cell reconstitution after alpha-beta-depleted transplantation in children. Unique molecular identifiers were used in preparing the TCRbeta library. A single record per CDR3 protein comes from TCRdb applying MiXCR to the PCR reads. Here the sample spans about 400,000 distinct CDR3 sequences, roughly 13% being singletons. The sequenced sample was PBMCs, obtained from the stem cell graft. These receptors were obtained from a human donor who donated a stem cell graft to a child with Fanconi anemia.

The table lists this clonotype with a few counts. This chain uses TRBV6-5 with TRBJ2-2; no clear D. Trimming left V 2 bases short and J 0 bases short, with 7 bases between. CDR3 length: 15 amino acids. Germline V lookup: CDR1 MNHEY, CDR2 SVGAGI. The CDR3 nucleotides are TGTGCCAGCAGTTACAGGACGGCGAACACCGGGGAGCTGTTTTTT. This sequence encodes CASSYRTANTGELFF.

The chain is built from TRBV28 and TRBJ2-5; no definite D call. Trimming took 6 bases from V and 2 from J, leaving 16 bases between them. The CDR3 has 15 amino acids. Germline V gene lookup returns CDR1 MDHEN and CDR2 SYDVKM. The chain's CDR3 is CASSPSGPEQETQYF. The CDR3 coding sequence is TGTGCCAGCAGCCCTTCGGGCCCGGAGCAAGAGACCCAGTACTTC.

V gene TRBV7-2 combines with J gene TRBJ2-1; D is unresolved. Germline loops: CDR1 SGHTA, CDR2 FQGNSA. Trimming stripped 5 bases from V and 6 bases from J, with 11 bases between. The CDR3 has 13 amino acids. In nucleotides, the CDR3 is TGTGCCAGCAGCATGCTAGTTTCCAATGAGCAGTTCTTC. Translated: CASSMLVSNEQFF.

This clonotype was seen at least ten times. The rearrangement uses TRBV6-5 and TRBJ2-3; no reliable D call. From germline, CDR1 is MNHEY and CDR2 SVGAGI. Trimming left V 0 bases short and J 0 bases short, with 16 bases between. There are 18 residues in the CDR3. CDR3 region: CASSYSRGRKVSTDTQYF. CDR3 nucleotide sequence: TGTGCCAGCAGTTACTCGAGAGGCAGGAAAGTTAGCACAGATACGCAGTATTTT.

This clonotype was picked up many times. The chain combines TRBV10-3 with TRBJ1-5; D not resolved. The CDR3 length is 13 residues. Germline CDR1 ENHRY, CDR2 SYGVKD. V lost 6 bases to trimming and J lost 4 bases, with 10 bases between them. The CDR3 DNA reads TGTGCCATCAGAGTGGACGGGAATCAGCCCCAGCATTTT. This translates into CAIRVDGNQPQHF.

This clonotype was recorded once. The gene calls are TRBV11-2 and TRBJ2-3, with D possibly TRBD2 on 5 matching bases. V lost 5 bases and J 2 bases, leaving 11 bases between the germline ends. Germline V lookup: CDR1 SGHAT, CDR2 FQNNGV. The CDR3 has 14 residues. CDR3 amino acids: CASSRTRHTDTQYF. The CDR3 nucleotides read TGTGCCAGCAGCCGTACTAGACACACAGATACGCAGTATTTT.

This clonotype was recorded a few times. The gene calls are TRBV4-3 and TRBJ2-7; 15 nucleotides line up with TRBD2. This CDR3 contains 16 residues. From germline, CDR1 is LGHNA and CDR2 YSLEER. The trim removed 3 bases at V and 5 bases at J, leaving 5 bases unmatched. DNA for the CDR3: TGCGCCAGCAGCCAGGGACTAGCGGGGGGAGGCGACGAGCAGTACTTC. It translates to CASSQGLAGGGDEQYF.

This clonotype was seen repeatedly, ten times or more. The chain is built from TRBV29-1 and TRBJ2-1; D is uncertain. This CDR3 is 12 amino acids long. Trimming pared 5 bases from V and 6 bases from J, leaving 11 bases between. Germline CDR1 SQVTM, CDR2 ANQGSEA. The chain's CDR3 is CSVPLSGNEQFF. CDR3 bases: TGCAGCGTTCCCCTCAGTGGCAATGAGCAGTTCTTC.

This clonotype was observed a handful of times. The chain is built from TRBV11-2 and TRBJ2-7; TRBD1 matches at 8 bases. Trimming at V came to 2 bases and at J to 3 bases, leaving 6 bases not matched to a gene. The germline CDR1 and CDR2 sequences are SGHAT and FQNNGV. The CDR3 has 15 residues. The CDR3 is CASSLTVTGVYEQYF. The CDR3 DNA is TGTGCCAGCAGCTTAACCGTGACAGGGGTCTACGAGCAGTACTTC.

The V gene is TRBV7-9, the J gene TRBJ1-1; D gene ambiguous. CDR1 is SEHNR, CDR2 FQNEAQ, per germline (reference sequence). This CDR3 has 12 amino acids. V shed 5 bases and J shed 4 bases, with 8 bases lying between them. This chain's CDR3 is CASSQKGTEAFF. CDR3 bases: TGTGCCAGCAGCCAGAAGGGCACTGAAGCTTTCTTT.

The genes are TRBV27 and TRBJ1-2; D call uncertain. Looked up from germline, CDR1 is MNHEY and CDR2 is SMNVEV (reference sequence). CDR3 length equals 12 residues. V was trimmed by 7 bases and J by 4 bases, leaving 10 bases between them. The CDR3 DNA sequence: TGTGCCAGCAACGGGATCCTCTATGGCTACACCTTC. This codes for CASNGILYGYTF.

The rearrangement links TRBV28 to TRBJ2-2; D is undetermined. Trimming removed 5 bases at V and 9 bases at J, with 10 bases between. Germline V lookup: CDR1 MDHEN, CDR2 SYDVKM. The CDR3 covers 12 residues. CDR3 sequence (DNA): TGTGCCAGCAGTACCAGCCACCGGGAGCTGTTTTTT. This encodes CASSTSHRELFF.

The chain is built from TRBV28 and TRBJ2-5; no definite D call. Between the trimmed V and J ends, which lost 10 bases and 0 bases, there was a span of 12 bases. Per germline, CDR1 MDHEN and CDR2 SYDVKM. CDR3 length equals 13 residues. The CDR3 region is CATSRRYQETQYF. The CDR3 DNA reads as TGTGCCACTTCCAGAAGGTACCAAGAGACCCAGTACTTC.

The table lists this clonotype with a few counts. The chain recombines TRBV7-2 with TRBJ2-7; 7 positions match TRBD1. This CDR3 spans 14 amino acids. The germline gives CDR1 SGHTA, CDR2 FQGNSA. The V gene end was trimmed by 4 bases and the J gene end by 5 bases; junction bases not matched to a gene: 8. The DNA for the CDR3 is TGTGCCAGCAGCTCCCGGACAGGCCAGGACGAGCAGTACTTC. Its translation: CASSSRTGQDEQYF.

In its sample, this clonotype was seen many times. The rearrangement joins TRBV5-1 to TRBJ2-5; maybe TRBD2 (6 bases). In germline, CDR1 is SGHRS, CDR2 YFSETQ. This CDR3 contains 14 residues. The V gene lost 2 bases and the J gene lost 4 bases, with 12 bases spanning the gap. This chain's CDR3 is CASSLLANGETQYF. The CDR3, as DNA: TGCGCCAGCAGCTTACTAGCTAACGGAGAGACCCAGTACTTC.

The V and J genes are TRBV11-2 and TRBJ1-2; D is ambiguous. Germline CDR1 SGHAT, CDR2 FQNNGV. This CDR3 has 13 residues. Trimming took off 1 base at V and 8 bases at J, with 11 bases between the two ends. Here the CDR3 reads CASSLGQSLGYTF. The CDR3 bases are TGTGCCAGCAGCTTAGGCCAGTCCCTGGGCTACACCTTC.

The table lists this clonotype with a few counts. The rearrangement links TRBV3-1 to TRBJ1-4; 11 bases align to TRBD1. The CDR3 runs 16 residues. The V gene end was trimmed by 2 bases and the J gene end by 8 bases; junction bases not matched to a gene: 7. The germline V gene encodes CDR1 LGHDT and CDR2 YNNKEL (reference sequence). CDR3 protein: CASSQSRTGGGEKLFF. CDR3 DNA sequence: TGTGCCAGCAGCCAAAGCCGGACAGGGGGCGGCGAAAAACTGTTTTTT.

In the case of this clonotype: This may come from a read error, since a much larger clone is one base off. The chain has TRBV5-5 and TRBJ2-7, with D perhaps TRBD1 (5 bases). Germline V CDR1 and CDR2: SGHKS, YYEKEE (reference sequence). This CDR3 is built from 12 residues. The CDR3 DNA reads TGTGTCAGCAGCTTGGGGCATTACGAGCAGTACTTC. Protein: CVSSLGHYEQYF.

In this sample, this clonotype turned up a few times. The V gene is TRBV5-1, the J gene TRBJ2-7, with 9 bases lining up with TRBD1. Germline lookup yields CDR1 SGHRS and CDR2 YFSETQ. Trimming removed 5 bases from V and 0 bases from J; junction bases left unmatched: 6. This CDR3 contains 15 residues. The CDR3: CASRLRDRDSYEQYF. CDR3 DNA sequence: TGCGCCAGCAGACTCCGGGACAGGGACTCCTACGAGCAGTACTTC. Full variable domain (remainder filled in from reference TRBV5-1 and TRBJ2-7): KAGVTQTPRYLIKTRGQQVTLSCSPISGHRSVSWYQQTPGQGLQFLFEYFSETQRNKGNFPGRFSGRQFSNSRSEMNVSTLELGDSALYLCASRLRDRDSYEQYFGPGTRLTVT.

The chain employs TRBV5-1 and TRBJ2-2, with a tentative D call TRBD1 (6 bases). The CDR3 loop spans 14 amino acids. Trimming shortened V by 4 bases and J by 3 bases, and 10 bases separated the two germline ends. Germline V lookup: CDR1 SGHRS, CDR2 YFSETQ. Written as DNA, the CDR3 is TGCGCCAGCAGCATCAGGACAGACACCGGGGAGCTGTTTTTT. Protein sequence: CASSIRTDTGELFF.

The chain joins TRBV5-1 to TRBJ2-5; D unclear. Germline V lookup: CDR1 SGHRS, CDR2 YFSETQ. CDR3 length equals 15 residues. V lost 4 bases, J lost 5 bases, and 18 bases lay in between. CDR3 sequence reads: CASSPDHASRETQYF. The CDR3 nucleotides are TGCGCCAGCAGCCCTGACCACGCCTCCCGGGAGACCCAGTACTTC.

The rearrangement joins TRBV20-1 to TRBJ1-2, with 7 bases lining up with TRBD1. CDR3 length equals 13 residues. Germline loops: CDR1 DFQATT, CDR2 SNEGSKA (reference sequence). J lost 6 bases, V lost 0 bases, and 4 bases had no gene match. The CDR3, as DNA: TGCAGTGCTAGAGATCGACAGGGCGATGGCTACACCTTC. Translation: CSARDRQGDGYTF.